The 16 T cell receptor beta chains given below trace back to one sample, sequenced in a study of human T cells and chemical hapten exposure. Time point reported: healthy volunteer bleed at 2 weeks. Unfractionated whole blood yielded the extracted total RNA. Via MiXCR, TCRdb re-called the RACE reads, giving one row per CDR3 protein. The sample lists over 100,000 distinct CDR3 sequences; roughly 9% were seen once. The sequenced material came from whole blood. The receptors originated from a male donor in good health. Some clones in this sample may be carry-over from other donors' samples.

This clonotype has a count of ten or more. This rearrangement joins TRBV10-3 to TRBJ2-1, with D possibly TRBD2 on 6 matching bases. The V end lost 7 bases, the J end lost 9 bases, and 16 bases lay between the germline ends. The CDR3 has 13 residues. Germline V gene data show CDR1 as ENHRY and CDR2 as SYGVKD. The CDR3 DNA reads TGTGCCATCAATGACCCGGGAGCGGTTGAGCAGTTCTTC. Protein sequence: CAINDPGAVEQFF.

This clonotype was observed a handful of times. The CDR3 reads CASSLAMSGGPLRKKYF. Written as DNA, the CDR3 is TGCGCCAGCAGCTTGGCCATGAGCGGGGGGCCCCTTAGAAAGAAGTATTTT. The J gene is TRBJ2-3, the V gene TRBV5-1; TRBD2 aligns across 9 bases. Per the germline V gene, CDR1 is SGHRS and CDR2 is YFSETQ. V lost 0 bases, J lost 13 bases, and 18 bases stayed unmatched. The CDR3 loop spans 17 amino acids.

J is TRBJ2-5 and V is TRBV6-5, with TRBD1 as a possible D gene (6 bases). Trimming stripped 6 bases from V and 1 base from J, with 9 bases between. The CDR3 contains 13 residues. Germline V gene lookup returns CDR1 MNHEY and CDR2 SVGAGI. The CDR3 DNA reads as TGTGCCAGCAGGCGACAGGTCCAAGAGACCCAGTACTTC. This gives the protein CASRRQVQETQYF.

This clonotype has more than one count but fewer than ten. J is TRBJ2-3 and V is TRBV29-1; no definite D call. CDR1 SQVTM and CDR2 ANQGSEA come from the germline V gene. The CDR3 is made up of 14 amino acids. Trimming took off 7 bases at V and 1 base at J, with 15 bases between the two ends. CDR3 bases: TGCAGCGGCAAACAACATAGTGGCACAGATACGCAGTATTTT. It specifies CSGKQHSGTDTQYF.

The chain uses TRBV29-1 and TRBJ1-2; possibly TRBD1 for D (5 bases). From germline, CDR1 is SQVTM and CDR2 ANQGSEA. The V gene lost 6 bases and the J gene lost 4 bases, with 15 bases spanning the gap. CDR3 length equals 13 residues. In DNA, the CDR3 is TGCAGCGTATCCCCGAGACAGACCTATGGCTACACCTTC. Translation: CSVSPRQTYGYTF.

This clonotype was counted between two and nine times. The rearrangement uses TRBV7-9 and TRBJ2-1; 7 bases match TRBD1. The V and J ends lost 0 bases and 0 bases, in that order; junction bases with no gene match: 8. The CDR3 totals 18 residues. Germline CDR1 is SEHNR and CDR2 is FQNEAQ (reference sequence). The CDR3 region has the DNA TGTGCCAGCAGCTTAGCCGTGGGACAGTCAAGCTCCTACAATGAGCAGTTCTTC. It encodes CASSLAVGQSSSYNEQFF. The whole variable domain, filled in from reference TRBV7-9 and TRBJ2-1, reads DTGVSQNPRHKITKRGQNVTFRCDPISEHNRLYWYRQTLGQGPEFLTYFQNEAQLEKSRLLSDRFSAERPKGSFSTLEIQRTEQGDSAMYLCASSLAVGQSSSYNEQFFGPGTRLTVL.

The chain links TRBV6-2 or TRBV6-3 to TRBJ1-5, with TRBD1 matching over 8 bases. This CDR3 spans 14 amino acids. V was pared by 6 bases and J by 7 bases, with 8 bases of the junction left unmatched. Germline lookup yields CDR1 MNHEY and CDR2 SVGEGT. The CDR3 here is CASRAGTGSQPQHF. CDR3 nucleotide sequence: TGTGCCAGCAGAGCCGGGACAGGCTCCCAGCCCCAGCATTTT.

A few counts support this clonotype. V gene TRBV28 combines with J gene TRBJ2-1; TRBD2 matches at 9 bases. The CDR3 is 13 amino acids. Germline V lookup: CDR1 MDHEN, CDR2 SYDVKM. V was pared by 10 bases and J by 8 bases, with 9 bases of the junction left unmatched. CDR3 in amino acids: CATLVGGGDEQFF. The CDR3 DNA is TGTGCCACCCTGGTCGGCGGGGGGGATGAGCAGTTCTTC.

This clonotype was counted between two and nine times. The gene calls are TRBV7-9 and TRBJ2-7; D remains ambiguous. Germline V gene lookup returns CDR1 SEHNR and CDR2 FQNEAQ (reference sequence). This CDR3 contains 13 residues. V lost 5 bases and J 5 bases, leaving 13 bases between the germline ends. The CDR3 protein is CASSDEIDNEQYF. CDR3 in DNA: TGTGCCAGCAGCGATGAGATCGACAACGAGCAGTACTTC.

This clonotype was seen only a few times. V is TRBV7-9 and J is TRBJ2-3; 16 bases line up with TRBD2. This CDR3 spans 19 amino acids. The V and J ends lost 4 bases and 1 base, in that order; junction bases with no gene match: 8. CDR1 and CDR2 (germline): SEHNR, FQNEAQ (reference sequence). CDR3 residues: CASSSTGLAGGPRTDTQYF. The CDR3 DNA reads as TGTGCCAGCAGCTCGACGGGACTAGCGGGAGGGCCTCGCACAGATACGCAGTATTTT.

This rearrangement joins TRBV20-1 to TRBJ2-1, with D possibly matching TRBD1 (6 bases). Trimming cost V 6 bases and J 1 base, with 13 bases left between them. This CDR3 is 14 amino acids long. Germline V lookup: CDR1 DFQATT, CDR2 SNEGSKA (reference sequence). The CDR3 DNA sequence: TGCAGTGCCCCGAGCGGACAGTCCTACAATGAGCAGTTCTTC. It encodes CSAPSGQSYNEQFF.

This clonotype occurred a few times. This CDR3 reads CASSLKRPGADLLNTEAFF. CDR3 nucleotides: TGTGCCAGCAGTCTAAAAAGACCAGGGGCCGACCTCCTGAACACTGAAGCTTTCTTT. The chain uses TRBV27 and TRBJ1-1, with a possible D match to TRBD1 (6 bases). V lost 5 bases, J lost 0 bases, and 25 bases lay in between. Germline V lookup: CDR1 MNHEY, CDR2 SMNVEV (reference sequence). The CDR3 runs to 19 residues.

This clonotype was seen ten or more times. The chain carries TRBV5-1 and TRBJ2-7; D is perhaps TRBD2 (5 bases). From germline, CDR1 is SGHRS and CDR2 YFSETQ. The CDR3 length is 16 residues. V was cut by 0 bases and J by 5 bases, with 18 bases left in between. The CDR3 coding sequence is TGCGCCAGCAGCTTGGGGGCCGGAGGAAGTCGCAACGAGCAGTACTTC. It specifies CASSLGAGGSRNEQYF.

This clonotype has a handful of counts. CDR3 sequence: CASSPGGQGAIDTQYF. The CDR3 DNA follows: TGTGCCAGCAGCCCAGGGGGCCAGGGGGCTATAGATACGCAGTATTTT. This sequence joins TRBV9 and TRBJ2-3; TRBD1 aligns across 8 bases. The CDR3 consists of 16 residues. Germline CDR1 SGDLS, CDR2 YYNGEE. The V segment lost 4 bases and the J segment 5 bases; nucleotides outside the gene matches: 12. Filled out from reference TRBV9 and TRBJ2-3, the complete variable domain reads DSGVTQTPKHLITATGQRVTLRCSPRSGDLSVYWYQQSLDQGLQFLIQYYNGEERAKGNILERFSAQQFPDLHSELNLSSLELGDSALYFCASSPGGQGAIDTQYFGPGTRLTVL.

This clonotype was seen a few times. This chain connects TRBV4-3 to TRBJ1-4, with TRBD1 as a possible D gene (5 bases). In germline, CDR1 is LGHNA, CDR2 YSLEER. The V end was cut by 4 bases, the J end by 8 bases, with 14 bases between. The CDR3 covers 14 residues. The CDR3 DNA sequence: TGCGCCAGCAGCCTCGACTTCCAGGGAGAAAAACTGTTTTTT. The encoded protein is CASSLDFQGEKLFF.

This clonotype was detected only a few times. The V call is TRBV5-1, the J call TRBJ1-2; the D is unclear. The CDR3 covers 16 residues. V lost 0 bases to trimming and J lost 2 bases, with 14 bases between them. Per germline, CDR1 SGHRS and CDR2 YFSETQ. CDR3 loop: CASSLGATGRNYGYTF. As DNA, the CDR3 is TGCGCCAGCAGCTTGGGGGCGACGGGAAGAAACTATGGCTACACCTTC.